Presented here are 16 T cell receptor beta chains from one specimen sequenced in a study of blood T cell repertoires in COVID-19. Profiled with immunoSEQ multiplex PCR; TCRdb holds only in-frame clones, not every one. The table shows some 95,000 clones, with 70% to 85% occurring only once. The source material was peripheral blood. Receptor source: a man aged 70 or older with acute or convalescent COVID-19.

The chain uses TRBV27 and TRBJ2-7; 7 nucleotides agree with TRBD1. The CDR3 sequence is 14 residues long. V gave up 8 bases and J gave up 4 bases; unmatched junction bases: 11. Germline lookup yields CDR1 MNHEY and CDR2 SMNVEV (reference sequence). This CDR3 reads CASLIRAQGYEQYV. CDR3 bases: TGTGCCAGCTTAATCAGAGCACAGGGGTACGAGCAGTACGTC.

V is TRBV3-1 (or the pseudogene TRBV3-2) and J is TRBJ2-7; D unresolved. This CDR3 region has 12 residues. Trimming took 5 bases from V and 3 from J, leaving 8 bases between them. Germline V gene sequence: CDR1 LGHDT, CDR2 YNNKEL (reference sequence). The CDR3 sequence: CASSSPYYEQYF. The CDR3 region has the DNA TGTGCCAGCAGCTCCCCTTACTACGAGCAGTACTTC.

CDR3 in amino acids: CASSPGTGAPGELFF. The CDR3 region has the DNA TGTGCCAGCAGCCCAGGGACAGGGGCTCCCGGGGAGCTGTTTTTT. The chain couples TRBV9 to TRBJ2-2; 10 nucleotides align to TRBD1. V shed 4 bases, J shed 6 bases, and the junction held 6 bases outside the gene matches. CDR1 and CDR2 (germline): SGDLS, YYNGEE. The CDR3 has 15 residues.

The V call is TRBV7-2, the J call TRBJ1-1, with D hard to call. V was shortened by 4 bases and J by 0 bases, with 9 bases between the two germline ends. The CDR3 length is 14 residues. Germline CDR1 is SGHTA and CDR2 is FQGNSA. For the CDR3, the DNA is TGTGCCAGCAGCTCACTTTTCATGAACACTGAAGCTTTCTTT. Protein: CASSSLFMNTEAFF.

Here the CDR3 DNA reads TGTGCCAGCAGCCTAGGCAGGGGAAGCAATCAGCCCCAGCATTTT. It translates to CASSLGRGSNQPQHF. This chain uses TRBV7-2 with TRBJ1-5; a weak D match, TRBD1 (6 bases). The V and J ends lost 5 bases and 1 base respectively, with 12 bases between them. The CDR3 runs to 15 residues. Germline V gene lookup returns CDR1 SGHTA and CDR2 FQGNSA.

J is TRBJ1-2 and V is TRBV6-2 or TRBV6-3, with 7 positions matching TRBD1. Germline CDR1 is MNHEY and CDR2 is SVGEGT. The CDR3 covers 13 residues. V lost 5 bases and J lost 4; bases outside the gene matches: 4. In DNA, the CDR3 is TGTGCCAGCAGTCGACAGGGCCCCTATGGCTACACCTTC. Its translation: CASSRQGPYGYTF.

The chain has TRBV4-1 and TRBJ2-2; 14 bases align to TRBD2. V shed 5 bases, J shed 1 base, and the junction held 6 bases outside the gene matches. The germline CDR1 and CDR2 sequences are MGHRA and YSYEKL. CDR3 length: 18 amino acids. For the CDR3, the DNA is TGCGCCAGCAGCAATCCCGGGACTAGCGGGAGGAACACCGGGGAGCTGTTTTTT. Translated: CASSNPGTSGRNTGELFF.

The J gene is TRBJ2-3, the V gene TRBV28; 10 bases match TRBD2. CDR1 and CDR2 from the germline V gene are MDHEN and SYDVKM. This CDR3 has 19 amino acids. The V gene end was trimmed by 3 bases and the J gene end by 4 bases; junction bases not matched to a gene: 16. The CDR3 region has the DNA TGTGCCAGCAGTTTGACCCGACACAGGACTAGCGGTCTATCAGATACGCAGTATTTT. It translates to CASSLTRHRTSGLSDTQYF.

The V call is TRBV29-1, the J call TRBJ1-2; unclear D gene. Looked up from germline, CDR1 is SQVTM and CDR2 is ANQGSEA. Trimming removed 3 bases from V and 2 bases from J, with 7 bases in between. CDR3 length: 12 amino acids. In nucleotides, the CDR3 is TGCAGCGTTGAGACACGAAACTATGGCTACACCTTC. It codes for CSVETRNYGYTF. Complete variable domain (other parts from reference TRBV29-1 and TRBJ1-2): SAVISQKPSRDICQRGTSLTIQCQVDSQVTMMFWYRQQPGQSLTLIATANQGSEATYESGFVIDKFPISRPNLTFSTLTVSNMSPEDSSIYLCSVETRNYGYTFGSGTRLTVV.

The chain links TRBV19 to TRBJ1-1; TRBD1 matches at 7 bases. The CDR3 totals 14 residues. CDR1 and CDR2 from the germline V gene are LNHDA and SQIVND (reference sequence). After removal of 8 bases from V and 0 bases from J, the junction contained 6 bases not matched to a gene. The CDR3 nucleotides read TGTGCCAGTCTAACGACAGGGCTGAACACTGAAGCTTTCTTT. This sequence encodes CASLTTGLNTEAFF.

The gene calls are TRBV27 and TRBJ2-5; perhaps TRBD2 as D (6 bases). The ends were cut back, 1 base at V and 5 bases at J, with 11 bases in the middle. Germline V gene sequence: CDR1 MNHEY, CDR2 SMNVEV (reference sequence). The CDR3 is 14 residues long. CDR3 in DNA: TGTGCCAGCAGTTTATTGGGCGGGATGGAGACCCAGTACTTC. It is translated as CASSLLGGMETQYF.

This clone has a handful of counts. The V gene is TRBV30, the J gene TRBJ2-3; TRBD2 matches at 12 bases. The CDR3 runs 16 residues. V lost 2 bases and J lost 0; bases outside the gene matches: 3. Germline CDR1 and CDR2: GTSNPN and SVGIG (reference sequence). Written as DNA, the CDR3 is TGTGCCTGGAGTCATGGGACTAGCGGGAGCACAGATACGCAGTATTTT. The encoded protein is CAWSHGTSGSTDTQYF.

This clone appeared a few times. V is TRBV4-1 and J is TRBJ2-2, with D unclear. This CDR3 region has 15 residues. Germline lookup yields CDR1 MGHRA and CDR2 YSYEKL. The V and J ends lost 6 bases and 0 bases respectively, with 11 bases between them. The CDR3 DNA is TGCGCCAGCAGTATCCGGAGCGCGAACACCGGGGAGCTGTTTTTT. Translating gives CASSIRSANTGELFF.

V usage is TRBV9 and J usage is TRBJ2-5; 9 bases map to TRBD2. V dropped 0 bases and J dropped 5; count of bases not matched to a gene: 11. This CDR3 has 17 residues. Germline V gene lookup returns CDR1 SGDLS and CDR2 YYNGEE. The DNA for the CDR3 is TGTGCCAGCAGCGTAGCTCAGTTAGCGGGGGTTGGGGAGACCCAGTACTTC. It translates to CASSVAQLAGVGETQYF.

The V and J genes are TRBV27 and TRBJ1-5; D not certain. V was cut by 5 bases and J by 0 bases, with 8 bases left in between. This CDR3 contains 14 residues. The germline V gene has CDR1 MNHEY and CDR2 SMNVEV (reference sequence). The CDR3 region is CASSPGISNQPQHF. In nucleotides, the CDR3 is TGTGCCAGCAGTCCCGGGATTAGCAATCAGCCCCAGCATTTT.

V and J are TRBV24-1 and TRBJ1-1; 7 bases align to TRBD1. Germline-derived CDR1 and CDR2 are KGHDR and SFDVKD. The CDR3 totals 13 residues. J gave up 3 bases and V 8 bases, and 5 bases lay outside the gene matches. The CDR3 reads CATKGQGDTEAFF. CDR3 DNA: TGTGCCACCAAAGGCCAGGGGGACACTGAAGCTTTCTTT.